The rows below give T cell receptor beta chains drawn from one sample of a study of cytomegalovirus exposure and HLA in healthy donors. Produced via immunoSEQ multiplex PCR; TCRdb's table is partial and in-frame only. The profile shows roughly 100,000 clones, about 78% of them singletons. Source material: PBMCs. These receptors were taken from a young man in good health and CMV-seronegative. The CDR3 runs from the conserved cysteine through the conserved F or W. Each record gives: J gene, D gene, V gene, clone size, CDR3 protein, CDR3 DNA. The D gene is left open where the match is weak. For some rows the clone size is stated as once, few or many, or as a class when expanded; others skip it.

J gene: TRBJ2-3; D gene: TRBD2; V gene: TRBV5-1; clone size: NA; CDR3 protein: CASRIAGATDTQYF; CDR3 DNA: TGCGCCAGCAGGATAGCGGGAGCGACAGATACGCAGTATTTT
J gene: TRBJ2-7; D gene: TRBD2; V gene: TRBV9; clone size: once; CDR3 protein: CASSGGGATYEQYF; CDR3 DNA: TGTGCCAGCAGCGGCGGGGGGGCTACCTACGAGCAGTACTTC
J gene: TRBJ2-1; D gene: TRBD2; V gene: TRBV9; clone size: NA; CDR3 protein: CASSDAGGVNEQFF; CDR3 DNA: TGTGCCAGCAGCGATGCGGGGGGGGTCAATGAGCAGTTCTTC
J gene: TRBJ1-2; D gene: NA; V gene: TRBV11-2; clone size: NA; CDR3 protein: CASSLAGSYGYTF; CDR3 DNA: TGTGCCAGCAGCTTAGCAGGGTCCTATGGCTACACCTTC
J gene: TRBJ1-1; D gene: NA; V gene: TRBV2; clone size: NA; CDR3 protein: CASSEAGRGGPEAFF; CDR3 DNA: TGTGCCAGCAGTGAAGCCGGGCGAGGCGGGCCTGAAGCTTTCTTT
J gene: TRBJ1-5; D gene: NA; V gene: TRBV18; clone size: NA; CDR3 protein: CASSPTSGRVNQPQHF; CDR3 DNA: TGTGCCAGCTCACCCACCTCCGGTCGTGTCAATCAGCCCCAGCATTTT
J gene: TRBJ1-2; D gene: NA; V gene: TRBV5-1; clone size: NA; CDR3 protein: CASSFSGLDGYTF; CDR3 DNA: TGCGCCAGCAGCTTCTCGGGTTTGGATGGCTACACCTTC
J gene: TRBJ1-2; D gene: TRBD1; V gene: TRBV6-5; clone size: NA; CDR3 protein: CASSYRMGQGLGGYTF; CDR3 DNA: TGTGCCAGCAGTTACCGAATGGGACAGGGTTTGGGTGGCTACACCTTC
J gene: TRBJ2-7; D gene: NA; V gene: TRBV5-1; clone size: few; CDR3 protein: CASSQDGTYEQYF; CDR3 DNA: TGCGCCAGCAGCCAGGACGGGACCTACGAGCAGTACTTC
J gene: TRBJ1-2; D gene: NA; V gene: TRBV6-6; clone size: NA; CDR3 protein: CASSPDGVRGYTF; CDR3 DNA: TGTGCCAGCAGTCCCGACGGGGTTCGAGGCTACACCTTC
J gene: TRBJ1-2; D gene: TRBD1; V gene: TRBV25-1; clone size: NA; CDR3 protein: CASSDTGVGNYGYTF; CDR3 DNA: TGTGCCAGCAGTGATACAGGGGTGGGTAACTATGGCTACACCTTC
J gene: TRBJ2-6; D gene: NA; V gene: TRBV4-3; clone size: NA; CDR3 protein: CASSHNREWANVLTF; CDR3 DNA: TGCGCCAGCAGCCATAACAGGGAATGGGCCAACGTCCTGACTTTC
J gene: TRBJ2-7; D gene: TRBD2; V gene: TRBV6-5; clone size: NA; CDR3 protein: CASSYATSGGGEQYF; CDR3 DNA: TGTGCCAGCAGTTACGCGACTAGCGGGGGAGGCGAGCAGTACTTC
J gene: TRBJ2-5; D gene: NA; V gene: TRBV6-4; clone size: NA; CDR3 protein: CASSDREKETQYF; CDR3 DNA: TGTGCCAGCAGTGACAGGGAGAAAGAGACCCAGTACTTC
J gene: TRBJ1-1; D gene: TRBD1; V gene: TRBV6-6; clone size: NA; CDR3 protein: CASRRQGNTEAFF; CDR3 DNA: TGTGCCAGTCGTCGACAGGGGAACACTGAAGCTTTCTTT
J gene: TRBJ1-1; D gene: TRBD1; V gene: TRBV7-9; clone size: NA; CDR3 protein: CASSPPAQGAGTEAFF; CDR3 DNA: TGTGCCAGCAGCCCCCCGGCACAGGGGGCGGGCACTGAAGCTTTCTTT
J gene: TRBJ2-1; D gene: TRBD1; V gene: TRBV6-6; clone size: NA; CDR3 protein: CASVGYSGTAYNEQFF; CDR3 DNA: TGTGCCAGCGTCGGGTATTCCGGGACAGCATACAATGAGCAGTTCTTC
J gene: TRBJ2-7; D gene: TRBD1; V gene: TRBV5-1; clone size: NA; CDR3 protein: CASSQQGITFPDEQYF; CDR3 DNA: TGCGCCAGCAGCCAACAGGGGATAACGTTCCCTGACGAGCAGTACTTC
J gene: TRBJ1-2; D gene: TRBD1; V gene: TRBV18; clone size: once; CDR3 protein: CASSEDRAYGYTF; CDR3 DNA: TGTGCCAGCTCAGAGGACAGGGCCTATGGCTACACCTTC
J gene: TRBJ2-1; D gene: NA; V gene: TRBV29-1; clone size: few; CDR3 protein: CSVEWVTSYNEQFF; CDR3 DNA: TGCAGCGTTGAATGGGTGACTTCCTACAATGAGCAGTTCTTC
J gene: TRBJ1-2; D gene: TRBD1; V gene: TRBV4-1; clone size: NA; CDR3 protein: CASSYSRQGPYGYTF; CDR3 DNA: TGCGCCAGCAGCTACTCCCGACAGGGTCCCTATGGCTACACCTTC
J gene: TRBJ2-3; D gene: TRBD1; V gene: TRBV7-9; clone size: once; CDR3 protein: CASSLVLGQGTDTQYF; CDR3 DNA: TGTGCCAGCAGCTTAGTCCTGGGACAGGGAACAGATACGCAGTATTTT
J gene: TRBJ1-3; D gene: NA; V gene: TRBV9; clone size: few; CDR3 protein: CASSPELRYTIYF; CDR3 DNA: TGTGCCAGCAGCCCCGAACTGAGGTACACCATATATTTT
J gene: TRBJ1-3; D gene: NA; V gene: TRBV4-1; clone size: once; CDR3 protein: CASSFSEVKQGNTIYF; CDR3 DNA: TGCGCCAGCAGCTTCAGCGAGGTGAAACAAGGAAACACCATATATTTT
J gene: TRBJ1-5; D gene: NA; V gene: TRBV10-3; clone size: NA; CDR3 protein: CAISDIGNQPQHF; CDR3 DNA: TGTGCCATCAGTGACATAGGCAATCAGCCCCAGCATTTT
J gene: TRBJ2-7; D gene: NA; V gene: TRBV13; clone size: NA; CDR3 protein: CASSLGRSSYEQYF; CDR3 DNA: TGTGCCAGCAGCTTAGGTCGCAGCTCCTACGAGCAGTACTTC
J gene: TRBJ2-2; D gene: TRBD1; V gene: TRBV27; clone size: NA; CDR3 protein: CASGPGQGLGGELFF; CDR3 DNA: TGTGCCAGCGGCCCTGGACAGGGGCTGGGCGGGGAGCTGTTTTTT
J gene: TRBJ2-5; D gene: NA; V gene: TRBV29-1; clone size: NA; CDR3 protein: CSAPGGLSQETQYF; CDR3 DNA: TGCAGCGCCCCAGGGGGGCTGTCCCAAGAGACCCAGTACTTC
J gene: TRBJ2-2; D gene: NA; V gene: TRBV4-3; clone size: NA; CDR3 protein: CASSQSPGTGELFF; CDR3 DNA: TGCGCCAGCAGCCAATCCCCGGGCACCGGGGAGCTGTTTTTT
J gene: TRBJ2-5; D gene: NA; V gene: TRBV11-2; clone size: NA; CDR3 protein: CASSLDNTYREETQYF; CDR3 DNA: TGTGCCAGCAGCTTAGACAACACCTATCGGGAAGAGACCCAGTACTTC
J gene: TRBJ1-1; D gene: NA; V gene: TRBV5-4; clone size: few; CDR3 protein: CASSSTLATGAFF; CDR3 DNA: TGTGCCAGCAGCTCCACGTTGGCTACCGGGGCTTTCTTT
J gene: TRBJ1-5; D gene: NA; V gene: TRBV29-1; clone size: NA; CDR3 protein: CSVATRNSNQPQHF; CDR3 DNA: TGCAGCGTTGCTACCCGCAATAGCAATCAGCCCCAGCATTTT
J gene: TRBJ2-7; D gene: TRBD2; V gene: TRBV5-4; clone size: NA; CDR3 protein: CASSTLRTSGTYEQYF; CDR3 DNA: TGTGCCAGCAGCACCCTCCGGACTAGCGGGACATACGAGCAGTACTTC